Shown below are 8 T cell receptor beta chains from a single sample sequenced in a study of T cell responses to AZD1222 COVID-19 vaccine. Using immunoSEQ multiplex PCR, the repertoire was profiled, and TCRdb retains in-frame clones only, with some absent. The sample includes approximately 60,000 clones, over 70% of them seen just once. Sequenced material: peripheral blood, taken on day 0 of AZD1222 vaccination. These receptors were collected from an adult in good health.

This sequence joins TRBV5-4 and TRBJ1-5, with D possibly TRBD1 on 6 matching bases. Germline CDR1 is SGHNT and CDR2 is YYREEE (reference sequence). The length of the CDR3 is 14 residues. The V end was cut by 3 bases, the J end by 3 bases, with 10 bases between. CDR3 sequence (DNA): TGTGCCAGCAGCTCTGGACAGAACAATCAGCCCCAGCATTTT. Encoded protein: CASSSGQNNQPQHF. The full variable domain, its missing parts supplied by reference TRBV5-4 and TRBJ1-5, is ETGVTQSPTHLIKTRGQQVTLRCSSQSGHNTVSWYQQALGQGPQFIFQYYREEENGRGNFPPRFSGLQFPNYSSELNVNALELDDSALYLCASSSGQNNQPQHFGDGTRLSIL.

On this clone itself: A read error may account for a junction end that differs from germline. The chain links TRBV7-7 to TRBJ2-2, with D hard to call. The CDR3 consists of 15 residues. Germline assignment: CDR1 SSHAT and CDR2 FNYEAQ (reference sequence). CDR3 nucleotide sequence: TGTGCTAGCAGCTTAGATTCAGCAGACACCGGGGAGCTGTTTTTT. Translated, it gives CASSLDSADTGELFF.

This chain links TRBV5-4 with TRBJ2-7, with 10 bases aligning to TRBD1. CDR3 length equals 14 residues. Losses at the gene ends were 2 bases for V and 2 bases for J; bases not matched to a gene: 1. Per the germline V gene, CDR1 is SGHNT and CDR2 is YYREEE (reference sequence). DNA for the CDR3: TGTGCCAGCAGCTTCGGGACAGGGGCCTACGAGCAGTACTTC. Its translation is CASSFGTGAYEQYF.

The CDR3 here is CASSLSSGNTIYF. The CDR3 nucleotides are TGTGCCAGCAGTTTGAGTTCTGGAAACACCATATATTTT. This sequence joins TRBV12-3 or TRBV12-4 and TRBJ1-3; D call uncertain. This CDR3 has 13 amino acids. V was shortened by 3 bases and J by 1 base, with 4 bases between the two germline ends.

The J gene is TRBJ2-1, the V gene TRBV7-2, with 8 bases identical to TRBD1. The germline gives CDR1 SGHTA, CDR2 FQGNSA. The trim removed 5 bases at V and 10 bases at J, leaving 7 bases unmatched. The CDR3 contains 13 residues. Written as DNA, the CDR3 is TGTGCCAGCAGCAGGCAGGGGGCCGGGGAGCAGTTCTTC. This sequence encodes CASSRQGAGEQFF.

V and J are TRBV18 and TRBJ2-7; 8 bases map to TRBD2. Germline V gives CDR1 KGHSH, CDR2 LQKENI. The CDR3 extends over 15 amino acids. V gave up 3 bases and J gave up 5 bases; unmatched junction bases: 9. The CDR3 loop is CASSPAGGPQDEQYF. The CDR3 nucleotides are TGTGCCAGCTCACCTGCGGGGGGTCCCCAGGACGAGCAGTACTTC.

The CDR3 DNA reads TGTGCCAGCAGTGAACCCTTGGACAGGGGAAACACTGAAGCTTTCTTT. The encoded protein is CASSEPLDRGNTEAFF. The chain employs TRBV2 and TRBJ1-1; 9 bases line up with TRBD1. Germline-derived CDR1 and CDR2 are SNHLY and FYNNEI. V shed 2 bases and J 2 bases; nucleotides not matched to a gene: 6. This CDR3 spans 16 amino acids.

V is TRBV3-1 (or the pseudogene TRBV3-2) and J is TRBJ1-2, with a tentative D call TRBD1 (5 bases). Trimming removed 6 bases at V and 8 bases at J, with 16 bases between. Per germline, CDR1 LGHDT and CDR2 YNNKEL (reference sequence). This CDR3 is built from 13 residues. CDR3 bases: TGTGCCAGCAGATCAGACAGCCTTAGAGGCTACACCTTC. Its translation is CASRSDSLRGYTF.